A single sample gave rise to the 24 T cell receptor beta chains below, sequenced in a study of CD4 T cells in relation to SARS-CoV-2 and coronaviruses. These receptors have no identified antigens. Here immunoSEQ multiplex PCR was the method, and the copy in TCRdb shows in-frame clones only, minus some. Counted here are about 25,000 clones, over 65% occurring once; the ten biggest clones make up roughly a fifth. Unexposed donor CD4+ T cells date from 2011-2018, before the COVID-19 pandemic. CD4+ T cells were isolated from the cells after roughly 11 days of culture. The sample was CD4+ T cells from PBMCs, cultured in vitro. The receptors shown here come from a human donor in good health.

The rearrangement uses TRBV28 and TRBJ1-1; 8 bases fit TRBD1. Germline CDR1 and CDR2: MDHEN and SYDVKM. This CDR3 has 14 amino acids. The trim removed 5 bases at V and 10 bases at J, leaving 12 bases unmatched. The CDR3 here is CASSRPGTGSGAFF. Here the CDR3 DNA reads TGTGCCAGCAGTCGACCCGGGACAGGCTCTGGAGCTTTCTTT.

The J gene is TRBJ2-3, the V gene TRBV30; D not resolved. Trimming removed 2 bases from V and 0 bases from J, with 9 bases in between. Germline loops: CDR1 GTSNPN, CDR2 SVGIG (reference sequence). This CDR3 comprises 14 residues. Here the CDR3 DNA reads TGTGCCTGGAGTTTGGCTGTGAGCACAGATACGCAGTATTTT. Protein sequence: CAWSLAVSTDTQYF.

The chain has TRBV6-2 or TRBV6-3 and TRBJ1-2; a weak D match, TRBD1 (6 bases). Germline-derived CDR1 and CDR2 are MNHEY and SVGEGT. V was trimmed by 4 bases and J by 6 bases, leaving 15 bases between them. The CDR3 runs 14 residues. CDR3 nucleotides: TGTGCCAGCAGTTCCGGGGGGCGCTTCAATGGCTACACCTTC. Translated, it gives CASSSGGRFNGYTF.

The table lists this clone with a few counts. V gene TRBV4-2 combines with J gene TRBJ1-6, with D hard to call. CDR1 LGHNA and CDR2 YNFKEQ come from the germline V gene. This CDR3 spans 16 amino acids. With 0 bases removed from V and 5 bases from J, the gap between germline ends came to 11 bases. The CDR3 region is CASSQDLRKDNSPLHF. The CDR3 region has the DNA TGTGCCAGCAGCCAAGATCTGCGAAAGGATAATTCACCCCTCCACTTT.

The chain uses TRBV19 and TRBJ1-4; TRBD1 agrees at 7 bases. CDR3 length equals 12 residues. The V gene end was trimmed by 7 bases and the J gene end by 7 bases; junction bases not matched to a gene: 3. Germline V gives CDR1 LNHDA, CDR2 SQIVND (reference sequence). Here the CDR3 reads CASNRGFEKLFF. The CDR3, as DNA: TGTGCCAGTAACAGGGGATTTGAAAAACTGTTTTTT.

This chain joins TRBV5-4 and TRBJ1-2; D call uncertain. Trimming removed 5 bases at V and 8 bases at J, with 19 bases between. Germline values: CDR1 SGHNT, CDR2 YYREEE (reference sequence). This CDR3 region has 14 residues. The CDR3 region has the DNA TGTGCCAGCAGTTTACAGACTGACTTGTGGGGCTACACCTTC. Protein product: CASSLQTDLWGYTF.

The chain links TRBV6-6 to TRBJ1-2, with D tentatively TRBD1 (5 bases). The germline CDR1 and CDR2 sequences are MNHNY and SVGAGI (reference sequence). V was trimmed by 2 bases and J by 8 bases, leaving 15 bases between them. This CDR3 has 14 amino acids. This CDR3 reads CASSYPGTGVGYTF. The CDR3 DNA sequence: TGTGCCAGCAGTTACCCCGGGACCGGAGTGGGCTACACCTTC.

The V and J genes are TRBV5-1 and TRBJ1-2; weak D call: TRBD1 (5 bases). The CDR3 length is 16 residues. Germline V gene sequence: CDR1 SGHRS, CDR2 YFSETQ. The V gene lost 4 bases and the J gene lost 1 base, with 17 bases spanning the gap. The chain's CDR3 is CASSVVYRSINYGYTF. The CDR3 coding sequence is TGCGCCAGCAGCGTCGTTTACAGGAGCATTAACTATGGCTACACCTTC.

The count of this clone is one. V usage is TRBV10-3 and J usage is TRBJ2-5; D not certain. CDR3 size: 14 residues. The V gene's germline CDR1 is ENHRY and CDR2 SYGVKD. V was clipped by 3 bases and J by 1 base, with 9 bases between them. The CDR3 DNA is TGTGCCATCAGTGAAGCTGCCCTCCAAGAGACCCAGTACTTC. Amino acids: CAISEAALQETQYF.

V gene TRBV6-5 combines with J gene TRBJ2-7; weak D call: TRBD1 (6 bases). Germline V gene data show CDR1 as MNHEY and CDR2 as SVGAGI. The V and J ends lost 7 bases and 4 bases respectively, with 14 bases between them. This CDR3 comprises 13 residues. CDR3 nucleotides: TGTGCCAGCACTGGGGCGAGGGGGTACGAGCAGTACTTC. Encoded protein: CASTGARGYEQYF.

This chain links TRBV18 with TRBJ2-2; 7 positions agree with TRBD1. This CDR3 comprises 16 residues. Germline-derived CDR1 and CDR2 are KGHSH and LQKENI. V gave up 1 base and J gave up 0 bases; unmatched junction bases: 2. The chain's CDR3 is CASSPRTGANTGELFF. CDR3 in DNA: TGTGCCAGCTCACCACGAACAGGGGCGAACACCGGGGAGCTGTTTTTT.

This clone was seen a single time. V and J are TRBV9 and TRBJ2-2, with D possibly being TRBD1 (5 bases). There are 16 residues in the CDR3. V lost 0 bases and J lost 6, with 15 bases in between. The germline V gene encodes CDR1 SGDLS and CDR2 YYNGEE. CDR3 bases: TGTGCCAGCAGCGTAGCTCCAAGAGTAGGGGCCGGGGAGCTGTTTTTT. Its protein is CASSVAPRVGAGELFF.

The chain links TRBV3-1 (or the pseudogene TRBV3-2) to TRBJ2-7, with 8 nucleotides matching TRBD2. V shed 2 bases, J shed 4 bases, and the junction held 4 bases outside the gene matches. CDR3 length: 14 residues. Per the germline V gene, CDR1 is LGHDT and CDR2 is YNNKEL (reference sequence). Written as DNA, the CDR3 is TGTGCCAGCAGCCAAATTAGCGGGGCTTACGAGCAGTACTTC. Translated, it gives CASSQISGAYEQYF.

The genes are TRBV21-1 and TRBJ1-3; the D segment call TRBD1 is taken from the table without a DNA check. TRBV21-1 is a listed pseudogene. The CDR3 covers 15 residues. The CDR3 sequence: CASSPRTGYGNTIYF. CDR3 nucleotides: TGTGCCAGCAGCCCGCGGACAGGGTACGGAAACACCATATATTTT.

This clone has only a few counts. This specimen includes other DNA sequences encoding the same CDR3. This chain uses TRBV5-6 with TRBJ2-7; tentatively, D is TRBD1 or TRBD2 (6 bases each). Germline-derived CDR1 and CDR2 are SGHDT and YYEEEE. Trimming cost V 4 bases and J 4 bases, with 12 bases left between them. This CDR3 spans 13 amino acids. DNA of the CDR3: TGTGCCAGCAGCAGCACAGGGAGGTACGAGCAGTACTTC. Residues: CASSSTGRYEQYF.

The chain joins TRBV7-9 to TRBJ2-7; D is uncertain. There are 14 residues in the CDR3. V was clipped by 0 bases and J by 1 base, with 7 bases between them. The germline V gene encodes CDR1 SEHNR and CDR2 FQNEAQ (reference sequence). Written as DNA, the CDR3 is TGTGCCAGCAGCTTAGCACAGATGTCCTACGAGCAGTACTTC. Its translation is CASSLAQMSYEQYF.

CDR3 DNA sequence: TGTGCCAGCAGCTTGGATTCCGGGGGCCAAGAGACCCAGTACTTC. It specifies CASSLDSGGQETQYF. This sequence joins TRBV5-4 and TRBJ2-5, with TRBD2 as a possible D gene (6 bases). Germline CDR1 reads SGHNT; CDR2 reads YYREEE (reference sequence). This CDR3 region has 15 residues. V gave up 0 bases and J gave up 1 base, with 10 bases separating them.

The V call is TRBV4-2, the J call TRBJ2-2, with D maybe TRBD1 (6 bases). Germline loops: CDR1 LGHNA, CDR2 YNFKEQ. V was pared by 4 bases and J by 3 bases, with 12 bases between. This CDR3 is built from 15 residues. CDR3 in DNA: TGTGCCAGCAGCCCGGGGCCAGGGGACACCGGGGAGCTGTTTTTT. It translates to CASSPGPGDTGELFF.

This clone is labeled as large. CDR3 DNA: TGTGCCAGCAAACCGGACAGGAACACCGGGGAGCTGTTTTTT. Translation gives CASKPDRNTGELFF. The V gene is TRBV6-4, the J gene TRBJ2-2; possible D gene TRBD1, 6 bases. Germline lookup yields CDR1 MRHNA and CDR2 SNTAGT. V was clipped by 7 bases and J by 1 base, with 10 bases between them. The CDR3 covers 14 residues.

This clone has just a few counts. The rearrangement links TRBV4-3 to TRBJ2-3; D uncertain. The V gene lost 3 bases and the J gene lost 6 bases, with 10 bases spanning the gap. Germline values: CDR1 LGHNA, CDR2 YSLEER. CDR3 size: 13 residues. The CDR3: CASSHDNRDTQYF. CDR3 DNA sequence: TGCGCCAGCAGCCACGACAACCGGGATACGCAGTATTTT.

This clone was seen a single time. Other DNA sequences in the same sample also yield this CDR3. The V call is TRBV10-2, the J call TRBJ1-1; 7 nucleotides agree with TRBD1. This CDR3 is 14 amino acids long. Germline values: CDR1 WSHSY, CDR2 SAAADI. After removal of 6 bases from V and 0 bases from J, the junction contained 4 bases not matched to a gene. Here the CDR3 reads CASSLTGMNTEAFF. The DNA of the CDR3 is TGCGCCAGCAGCCTGACAGGGATGAACACTGAAGCTTTCTTT.

The chain combines TRBV6-2 or TRBV6-3 with TRBJ2-5; D remains unclear. Germline CDR1 and CDR2: MNHEY and SVGEGT. Trimming took 5 bases from V and 2 from J, leaving 3 bases between them. The CDR3 extends over 11 amino acids. CDR3 bases: TGTGCCAGCAGTAAACAAGAGACCCAGTACTTC. It translates to CASSKQETQYF.

This chain uses TRBV19 with TRBJ1-6, with 9 bases fitting TRBD1. CDR3 length equals 14 residues. V lost 4 bases, J lost 8 bases, and 3 bases stayed unmatched. The V gene's germline CDR1 is LNHDA and CDR2 SQIVND (reference sequence). CDR3 protein: CASSTRDRDSPLHF. CDR3 in DNA: TGTGCCAGTAGTACTAGGGACAGGGATTCACCCCTCCACTTT.

The J gene is TRBJ2-3, the V gene TRBV19, with D perhaps TRBD1 (5 bases). The germline V and J ends were trimmed by 4 bases and 3 bases, with 11 bases remaining between them. Germline CDR1 LNHDA, CDR2 SQIVND (reference sequence). The CDR3 totals 14 residues. CDR3 in DNA: TGTGCCAGTAGTAATCAGGGTCGGACAGATACGCAGTATTTT. Its translation: CASSNQGRTDTQYF.